This TCR beta chain stems from a study of follicular helper T cells after annual influenza vaccination. Overall study: Days 0, 7 and 28 post-vaccination were the blood draw times. Across the 2013-2014, 2014-2015 and 2015-2016 vaccination seasons, some subjects were resampled.

Profiled with immunoSEQ multiplex PCR; TCRdb holds only in-frame clones, not every one. The sample carries about 8,700 clones, around four fifths recorded once. CDR3 length: 15 amino acids. Germline CDR1 SEHNR, CDR2 FQNEAQ (reference sequence). V lost 5 bases and J 0 bases, leaving 14 bases between the germline ends. Time point: 2014-2015 season, pre-vaccination. Donors with HIV/AIDS, active malignancy, immunomodulators or active illness were excluded. This TCR was sampled from an adult who received the influenza vaccine. Specimen: CXCR5+ CD38- circulating T follicular helper cells from blood, collected on the day of influenza vaccination. Sample subset: circulating Tfh, non-naive CD4+CXCR5+PD-1+ (ICOS+CD38+ or ICOS-CD38-). This chain joins TRBV7-9 and TRBJ2-7, with D tentatively TRBD1 (6 bases). The CDR3 region is CASSLRQGFSYEQYF. Written as DNA, the CDR3 is TGTGCCAGCAGCCTACGGCAGGGGTTCTCCTACGAGCAGTACTTC.